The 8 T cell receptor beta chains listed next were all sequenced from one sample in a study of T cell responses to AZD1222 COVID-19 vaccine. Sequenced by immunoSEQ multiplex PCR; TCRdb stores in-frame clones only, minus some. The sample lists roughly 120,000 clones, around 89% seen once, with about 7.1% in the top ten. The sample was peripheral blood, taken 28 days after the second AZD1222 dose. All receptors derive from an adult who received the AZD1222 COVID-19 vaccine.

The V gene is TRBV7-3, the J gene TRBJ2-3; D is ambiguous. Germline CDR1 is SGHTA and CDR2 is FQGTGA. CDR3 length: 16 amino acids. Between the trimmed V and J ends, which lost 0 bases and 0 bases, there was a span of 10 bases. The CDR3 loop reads CASSLTPGLSTDTQYF. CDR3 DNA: TGTGCCAGCAGCTTAACGCCCGGCCTCAGCACAGATACGCAGTATTTT.

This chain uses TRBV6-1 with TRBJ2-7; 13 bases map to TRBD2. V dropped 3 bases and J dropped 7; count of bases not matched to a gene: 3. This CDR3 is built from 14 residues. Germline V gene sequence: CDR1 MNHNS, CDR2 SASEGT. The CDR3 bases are TGTGCCAGCAGTGAGGCGGGACTAGCGGGGGAGCAGTACTTC. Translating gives CASSEAGLAGEQYF.

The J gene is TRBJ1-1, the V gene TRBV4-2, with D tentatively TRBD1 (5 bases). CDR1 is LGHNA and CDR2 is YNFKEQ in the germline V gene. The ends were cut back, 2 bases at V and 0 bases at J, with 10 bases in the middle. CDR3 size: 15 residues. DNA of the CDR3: TGTGCCAGCAGCCAACCGGGGGTGATGAACACTGAAGCTTTCTTT. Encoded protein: CASSQPGVMNTEAFF.

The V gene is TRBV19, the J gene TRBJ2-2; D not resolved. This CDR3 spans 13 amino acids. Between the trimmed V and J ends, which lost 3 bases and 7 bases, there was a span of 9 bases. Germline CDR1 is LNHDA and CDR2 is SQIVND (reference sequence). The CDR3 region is CASSIPPGGELFF. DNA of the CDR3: TGTGCCAGTAGTATCCCCCCTGGCGGGGAGCTGTTTTTT.

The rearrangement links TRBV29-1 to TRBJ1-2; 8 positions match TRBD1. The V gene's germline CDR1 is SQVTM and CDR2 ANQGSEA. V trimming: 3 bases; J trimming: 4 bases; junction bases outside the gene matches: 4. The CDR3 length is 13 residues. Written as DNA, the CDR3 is TGCAGCGTTGAGACAGGGGAGACCTATGGCTACACCTTC. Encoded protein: CSVETGETYGYTF.

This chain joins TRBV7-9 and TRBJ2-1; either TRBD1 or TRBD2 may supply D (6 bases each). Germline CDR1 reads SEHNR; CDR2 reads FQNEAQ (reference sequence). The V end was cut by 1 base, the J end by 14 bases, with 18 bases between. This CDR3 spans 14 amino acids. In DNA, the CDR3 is TGTGCCAGCAGCTTAGACGGGGGACTCCAGGGGAAGTTCTTC. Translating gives CASSLDGGLQGKFF.

CDR3 DNA sequence: TGCGCCAGCGGGGAGCAGAACTCCTATGGCTACACCTTC. Translating it yields CASGEQNSYGYTF. The chain carries TRBV5-1 and TRBJ1-2; D not resolved. Germline V gene sequence: CDR1 SGHRS, CDR2 YFSETQ. The CDR3 consists of 13 residues. V was clipped by 7 bases and J by 4 bases, with 14 bases between them.

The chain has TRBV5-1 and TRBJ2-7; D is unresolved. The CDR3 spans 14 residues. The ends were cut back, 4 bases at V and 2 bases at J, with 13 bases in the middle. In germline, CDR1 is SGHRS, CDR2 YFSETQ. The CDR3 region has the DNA TGCGCCAGCAGCCCCCCGGCTGAGACCTACGAGCAGTACTTC. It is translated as CASSPPAETYEQYF.